The sequence of this TCR beta chain was determined in a study of cytomegalovirus exposure and HLA in healthy donors. In the study overall: Within an early data release were about 85 million unique TCRs drawn from HLA-typed donors.

This clone showed up just a few times. Its antigen is undetermined. In the PCR, 60 Vbeta and 13 Jbeta primers were used. Sequencing used immunoSEQ multiplex PCR; TCRdb keeps in-frame clones, though not all of them. The sample has fewer than 200,000 clones; approximately 78% are singletons. Study conclusions and caveats: It was reported in a later analysis that an Asian-associated ancestry cluster showed fewer N-insertions than the approximately 670-donor mean.

Sequenced material: PBMCs. The source is a woman aged 18-29 years in good health and CMV-seronegative.

CDR3 in DNA: TGTGCCAGCAGTGACGCGGGGGCTGACATTCAGTACTTC. The encoded protein is CASSDAGADIQYF. The chain uses TRBV2 and TRBJ2-4; tentative D call: TRBD2 (7 bases). Per the germline V gene, CDR1 is SNHLY and CDR2 is FYNNEI. CDR3 length: 13 residues. Trimming took off 3 bases at V and 8 bases at J, with 11 bases between the two ends. The variable domain in full, with the rest retrieved from reference TRBV2 and TRBJ2-4, is EPEVTQTPSHQVTQMGQEVILRCVPISNHLYFYWYRQILGQKVEFLVSFYNNEISEKSEIFDDQFSVERPDGSNFTLKIRSTKLEDSAMYFCASSDAGADIQYFGAGTRLSVL.